The 29 T cell receptor beta chains in this list originate from one sample, sequenced in a study of OX40 agonist ivuxolimab in advanced cancers. Method: immunoSEQ multiplex PCR; TCRdb's copy keeps in-frame clones and lacks some. The sample comprises around 74,000 clones, 85% of which are singletons, and about 0.66% rests with the top ten. Sample: CD4+ or CD8+ T cells sorted from blood, taken in a trial of the OX40 agonist ivuxolimab. The origin of the receptors is an adult with an advanced solid tumor such as melanoma, head and neck, liver or kidney cancer.

The V gene is TRBV6-1, the J gene TRBJ2-7, with D perhaps TRBD1 (6 bases). There are 13 residues in the CDR3. With 1 base removed from V and 7 bases from J, the gap between germline ends came to 11 bases. The germline gives CDR1 MNHNS, CDR2 SASEGT. The CDR3 DNA reads as TGTGCCAGCAGTGAAGTGGACAGAAGGGAGCAGTACTTC. Translation: CASSEVDRREQYF.

The chain has TRBV30 and TRBJ1-2, with D maybe TRBD1 (6 bases). Germline V gives CDR1 GTSNPN, CDR2 SVGIG (reference sequence). CDR3 length equals 12 residues. The ends were cut back, 5 bases at V and 8 bases at J, with 15 bases in the middle. The CDR3: CAWESGGLGYTF. Here the CDR3 DNA reads TGTGCCTGGGAGTCGGGGGGGCTCGGCTACACCTTC.

The CDR3 sequence is CASSLGRQMGREQYF. CDR3 DNA sequence: TGTGCCAGCAGCTTAGGGAGACAGATGGGACGCGAGCAGTACTTC. The V gene is TRBV7-2, the J gene TRBJ2-7; D is perhaps TRBD1 or TRBD2 (5 bases each). Trimming cost V 1 base and J 6 bases, with 16 bases left between them. CDR3 length: 15 amino acids. Germline assignment: CDR1 SGHTA and CDR2 FQGNSA.

This sequence joins TRBV27 and TRBJ1-6; 8 positions agree with TRBD1. J gave up 7 bases and V 2 bases, and 7 bases lay outside the gene matches. CDR1 is MNHEY and CDR2 is SMNVEV in the germline V gene (reference sequence). The CDR3 extends over 16 amino acids. The CDR3: CASSLRAGGYNSPLHF. CDR3 DNA: TGTGCCAGCAGTTTACGCGCAGGGGGCTACAATTCACCCCTCCACTTT.

This clone has a single count. The chain links TRBV11-2 to TRBJ2-3; D is ambiguous. V dropped 5 bases and J dropped 0 bases, with 15 bases sitting between them. Germline CDR1 is SGHAT and CDR2 is FQNNGV. This CDR3 contains 16 residues. The CDR3 DNA is TGTGCCAGCAGCGGAAGAGGCGGAACTAGCACAGATACGCAGTATTTT. Translated, it gives CASSGRGGTSTDTQYF. Full variable domain (remainder filled in from reference TRBV11-2 and TRBJ2-3): EAGVAQSPRYKIIEKRQSVAFWCNPISGHATLYWYQQILGQGPKLLIQFQNNGVVDDSQLPKDRFSAERLKGVDSTLKIQPAKLEDSAVYLCASSGRGGTSTDTQYFGPGTRLTVL.

The V call is TRBV7-2, the J call TRBJ2-6, with unresolved D. This CDR3 is 18 amino acids long. Looked up from germline, CDR1 is SGHTA and CDR2 is FQGNSA. Trimming took 3 bases from V and 0 from J, leaving 15 bases between them. Here the CDR3 reads CASSLVNPRFSGANVLTF. In DNA form, the CDR3 reads TGTGCCAGCAGCTTGGTGAACCCCCGCTTCTCTGGGGCCAACGTCCTGACTTTC.

The rearrangement links TRBV19 to TRBJ2-1; 8 nucleotides agree with TRBD1. The CDR3 contains 14 residues. The germline V gene encodes CDR1 LNHDA and CDR2 SQIVND (reference sequence). V trimming: 8 bases; J trimming: 7 bases; junction bases outside the gene matches: 10. CDR3 protein: CASARTGIGNEQFF. DNA for the CDR3: TGTGCCAGTGCAAGGACAGGGATCGGAAATGAGCAGTTCTTC.

The V and J genes are TRBV10-3 and TRBJ1-2; TRBD1 might be the D (6 bases). This CDR3 comprises 14 residues. Trimming removed 6 bases from V and 3 bases from J, with 14 bases in between. Per germline, CDR1 ENHRY and CDR2 SYGVKD. Here the CDR3 DNA reads TGTGCCATCAGCCAACAGGGAACTGACTATGGCTACACCTTC. It is translated as CAISQQGTDYGYTF.

This clone was seen a few times. This rearrangement joins TRBV5-1 to TRBJ2-7; D is perhaps TRBD1 (6 bases). CDR1 SGHRS and CDR2 YFSETQ come from the germline V gene. The ends were cut back, 4 bases at V and 6 bases at J, with 17 bases in the middle. There are 14 residues in the CDR3. The CDR3 region is CASSAAQGFIEQYF. Here the CDR3 DNA reads TGCGCCAGCAGCGCTGCGCAGGGGTTTATCGAGCAGTACTTC.

J is TRBJ2-7 and V is TRBV6-6, with a tentative D call TRBD1 (5 bases). V lost 4 bases and J lost 4, with 14 bases in between. Germline CDR1 is MNHNY and CDR2 is SVGAGI (reference sequence). The CDR3 totals 14 residues. CDR3 sequence (DNA): TGTGCCAGCAGTTTGGGCAGGGATACTTACGAGCAGTACTTC. Its protein is CASSLGRDTYEQYF.

V is TRBV18 and J is TRBJ2-2; no definite D call. This CDR3 has 13 amino acids. Germline V gene lookup returns CDR1 KGHSH and CDR2 LQKENI. The ends were cut back, 0 bases at V and 7 bases at J, with 6 bases in the middle. The CDR3 nucleotides are TGTGCCAGCTCACCACCTGATGACGGGGAGCTGTTTTTT. Protein sequence: CASSPPDDGELFF.

This chain uses TRBV7-2 with TRBJ1-2, with D possibly matching TRBD1 (5 bases). The CDR3 runs 14 residues. Germline V gene sequence: CDR1 SGHTA, CDR2 FQGNSA. The V gene lost 5 bases and the J gene lost 5 bases, with 15 bases spanning the gap. This CDR3 reads CASSPAGQGYGYTF. CDR3 bases: TGTGCCAGCAGCCCCGCCGGGCAGGGTTATGGCTACACCTTC.

The V and J genes are TRBV5-8 and TRBJ1-2; D gene uncertain. This CDR3 contains 13 residues. Germline assignment: CDR1 SGHTS and CDR2 YDEGEE. Trimming shortened V by 1 base and J by 3 bases, and 7 bases separated the two germline ends. CDR3 sequence reads: CASSLNTDYGYTF. In DNA form, the CDR3 reads TGTGCCAGCAGCTTGAACACCGACTATGGCTACACCTTC.

V and J are TRBV4-2 and TRBJ1-1, with 9 bases lining up with TRBD1. Unmatched junction bases numbered 4, after V lost 4 bases and J lost 1 base. Germline V gives CDR1 LGHNA, CDR2 YNFKEQ. The CDR3 length is 15 residues. The CDR3 region has the DNA TGTGCCAGCAGCCCCCGGGACAGGGAGAACACTGAAGCTTTCTTT. Translated, it gives CASSPRDRENTEAFF.

This clone was counted a single time. The V and J genes are TRBV29-1 and TRBJ2-3, with D maybe TRBD2 (5 bases). Germline V gene data show CDR1 as SQVTM and CDR2 as ANQGSEA. Trimming shortened V by 3 bases and J by 2 bases, and 9 bases separated the two germline ends. The CDR3 is 13 residues long. CDR3 region: CSVDSGTTDTQYF. The CDR3 coding sequence is TGCAGCGTTGACAGCGGAACCACAGATACGCAGTATTTT.

V usage is TRBV7-2 and J usage is TRBJ2-7; D is unclear. Per germline, CDR1 SGHTA and CDR2 FQGNSA. With 0 bases removed from V and 6 bases from J, the gap between germline ends came to 9 bases. The CDR3 has 13 residues. The CDR3, as DNA: TGTGCCAGCAGCTTAGCTACTGCTCGCGAGCAGTACTTC. As protein: CASSLATAREQYF.

V usage is TRBV6-5 and J usage is TRBJ2-5, with D tentatively TRBD1 (6 bases). The CDR3 sequence is 14 residues long. Germline V gives CDR1 MNHEY, CDR2 SVGAGI. V was trimmed by 2 bases and J by 2 bases, leaving 9 bases between them. The CDR3 DNA sequence: TGTGCCAGCAGTTACGGGGGCTCACAAGAGACCCAGTACTTC. It encodes CASSYGGSQETQYF.

The chain combines TRBV27 with TRBJ2-7, with TRBD1 identical over 7 bases. CDR1 is MNHEY and CDR2 is SMNVEV in the germline V gene (reference sequence). The junction had 7 bases not matched to a gene; V was cut back by 5 bases and J by 6 bases. The CDR3 has 13 residues. The CDR3 DNA reads TGTGCCAGCAGTCAAGCTAGGGGGCTCGAGCAGTACTTC. It codes for CASSQARGLEQYF.

Only a few counts were recorded for this clone. The chain carries TRBV19 and TRBJ1-5; 7 bases are shared with TRBD1. This CDR3 is built from 14 residues. Looked up from germline, CDR1 is LNHDA and CDR2 is SQIVND (reference sequence). V gave up 6 bases and J gave up 5 bases; unmatched junction bases: 7. This chain's CDR3 is CASSQQGRYQPQHF. The CDR3 coding sequence is TGTGCCAGTAGCCAACAGGGGAGGTATCAGCCCCAGCATTTT.

This clone showed up just a few times. V is TRBV9 and J is TRBJ1-5; no definite D call. The V gene's germline CDR1 is SGDLS and CDR2 YYNGEE. V lost 4 bases to trimming and J lost 8 bases, with 10 bases between them. This CDR3 contains 12 residues. CDR3 in DNA: TGTGCCAGCAGCTCCCCCCGAGAGCCCCAGCATTTT. Protein: CASSSPREPQHF.

The rearrangement uses TRBV5-8 and TRBJ2-5; 10 nucleotides line up with TRBD2. This CDR3 comprises 16 residues. Germline CDR1 SGHTS, CDR2 YDEGEE. V lost 6 bases to trimming and J lost 5 bases; unmatched junction nucleotides: 13. The CDR3 DNA follows: TGTGCCAGCACCCAGGGGAGCGGGGGGGCCTTGGAGACCCAGTACTTC. Encoded protein: CASTQGSGGALETQYF. Filled out from reference TRBV5-8 and TRBJ2-5, the complete variable domain reads EAGVTQSPTHLIKTRGQQATLRCSPISGHTSVYWYQQALGLGLQFLLWYDEGEERNRGNFPPRFSGRQFPNYSSELNVNALELEDSALYLCASTQGSGGALETQYFGPGTRLLVL.

This clone turned up a few times. The chain is built from TRBV11-2 and TRBJ2-5; D remains ambiguous. Germline CDR1 SGHAT, CDR2 FQNNGV. This CDR3 has 12 amino acids. The V gene lost 5 bases and the J gene lost 5 bases, with 9 bases spanning the gap. The CDR3 nucleotides are TGTGCCAGCAGCCCATCGAGCGAGACCCAGTACTTC. Translated, it gives CASSPSSETQYF.

This rearrangement joins TRBV7-9 to TRBJ2-2, with D hard to call. Between the trimmed V and J ends, which lost 1 base and 1 base, there was a span of 4 bases. CDR1 and CDR2 (germline): SEHNR, FQNEAQ (reference sequence). The CDR3 covers 14 residues. CDR3 DNA: TGTGCCAGCAGCTTAGGCCAGAACACCGGGGAGCTGTTTTTT. Translating it yields CASSLGQNTGELFF.

This clone was observed once. This chain joins TRBV19 and TRBJ2-3; a possible D gene is TRBD2 (6 bases). The germline gives CDR1 LNHDA, CDR2 SQIVND (reference sequence). The CDR3 runs to 16 residues. Trimming stripped 1 base from V and 0 bases from J, with 11 bases between. CDR3 coding DNA: TGTGCCAGTAGTATAGGCAGGACTACTAGCACAGATACGCAGTATTTT. Amino acids: CASSIGRTTSTDTQYF.

The chain is built from TRBV19 and TRBJ1-5, with 9 positions matching TRBD1. Losses at the gene ends were 4 bases for V and 1 base for J; bases not matched to a gene: 11. CDR3 length equals 18 residues. CDR1 LNHDA and CDR2 SQIVND come from the germline V gene (reference sequence). The CDR3 spells CASSSPPGTGRSNQPQHF. In DNA form, the CDR3 reads TGTGCCAGTAGTAGCCCCCCCGGGACAGGGCGCAGCAATCAGCCCCAGCATTTT.

DNA for the CDR3: TGTGCCAGCCTATTGAGCACTGAAGCTTTCTTT. Translated: CASLLSTEAFF. This sequence joins TRBV2 and TRBJ1-1; D is undetermined. V was cut by 8 bases and J by 4 bases, with 8 bases left in between. The length of the CDR3 is 11 residues. Germline V CDR1 and CDR2: SNHLY, FYNNEI.

The rearrangement links TRBV12-5 to TRBJ2-3; TRBD1 matches 7 bases. The CDR3 loop spans 14 amino acids. Trimming at V came to 6 bases and at J to 1 base, leaving 4 bases not matched to a gene. Germline lookup yields CDR1 LGHNT and CDR2 FRNRAP. DNA for the CDR3: TGTGCTAGTGGAACCGGGACAGGCACAGATACGCAGTATTTT. This gives the protein CASGTGTGTDTQYF.

This sequence joins TRBV30 and TRBJ1-1; TRBD1 aligns across 8 bases. CDR1 is GTSNPN, CDR2 SVGIG, per germline (reference sequence). V gave up 8 bases and J gave up 5 bases; unmatched junction bases: 10. This CDR3 has 13 residues. The CDR3 protein is CARMDRVGTEAFF. CDR3 nucleotides: TGTGCCCGAATGGACAGGGTGGGGACTGAAGCTTTCTTT.

The chain is built from TRBV15 and TRBJ2-7, with 8 bases matching TRBD2. Germline V gene sequence: CDR1 LNHNV, CDR2 YYDKDF (reference sequence). This CDR3 contains 16 residues. V was clipped by 8 bases and J by 0 bases; unmatched bases: 12. This CDR3 is CATQAGDRFSSYEQYF. The DNA for the CDR3 is TGTGCCACCCAAGCGGGAGACCGATTTAGCTCCTACGAGCAGTACTTC.